These 17 T cell receptor beta chains were sequenced from one sample in a study of T-cell memory formation after mild COVID-19. A single record per CDR3 protein comes from TCRdb applying MiXCR to the 5' RACE reads. In the table there are 350,000 or so distinct CDR3 sequences, about 21% of which are singletons. What was sequenced was PBMCs or a T cell subset sorted from them (not recorded which). The receptors were gathered from an adult woman who had mild COVID-19 (a few samples of this study predate the infection). Cell type and time point are not known.

V is TRBV7-8 and J is TRBJ2-7; 11 bases map to TRBD2. V trimming: 1 base; J trimming: 7 bases; junction bases outside the gene matches: 6. Per the germline V gene, CDR1 is SGHVS and CDR2 is FQNEAQ. The CDR3 is made up of 15 amino acids. CDR3 in amino acids: CASSLVSGGAWEQYF. CDR3 nucleotide sequence: TGTGCCAGCAGCTTAGTTAGCGGGGGGGCTTGGGAGCAGTACTTC.

This clonotype was seen a few times. The J gene is TRBJ2-2, the V gene TRBV4-3, with TRBD1 as a possible D gene (5 bases). The germline CDR1 and CDR2 sequences are LGHNA and YSLEER. V was trimmed by 0 bases and J by 0 bases, leaving 14 bases between them. The CDR3 runs 18 residues. This chain's CDR3 is CASSQEVGRATNTGELFF. CDR3 DNA: TGCGCCAGCAGCCAAGAAGTCGGCAGGGCAACGAACACCGGGGAGCTGTTTTTT.

In this sample, this clonotype turned up a few times. The chain is built from TRBV3-1 and TRBJ2-7; 7 positions match TRBD1. CDR1 is LGHDT and CDR2 is YNNKEL in the germline V gene (reference sequence). The length of the CDR3 is 15 residues. V was clipped by 3 bases and J by 1 base; unmatched bases: 6. The CDR3 DNA reads as TGTGCCAGCAGCCACGCCGGGACAGCTTCCTACGAGCAGTACTTC. Translating gives CASSHAGTASYEQYF.

The J gene is TRBJ2-5, the V gene TRBV7-6, with D uncertain. The CDR3 extends over 13 amino acids. V lost 2 bases and J lost 3, with 7 bases in between. Germline V gene sequence: CDR1 SGHVS, CDR2 FNYEAQ. The CDR3 DNA follows: TGTGCCAGCAGCTTAACTCTAAAAGAGACCCAGTACTTC. It encodes CASSLTLKETQYF.

V and J are TRBV7-7 and TRBJ2-5, with 7 bases matching TRBD1. V was pared by 4 bases and J by 2 bases, with 7 bases of the junction left unmatched. From germline, CDR1 is SSHAT and CDR2 FNYEAQ (reference sequence). CDR3 length: 15 amino acids. CDR3 amino acids: CASSYGTARQETQYF. The CDR3 region has the DNA TGTGCCAGCAGCTACGGGACAGCTCGACAAGAGACCCAGTACTTC.

This clonotype has only a few counts. J is TRBJ1-1 and V is TRBV20-1, with D possibly matching TRBD1 (6 bases). Germline V gene data show CDR1 as DFQATT and CDR2 as SNEGSKA (reference sequence). V gave up 3 bases and J gave up 3 bases, with 23 bases separating them. The CDR3 is 17 residues long. CDR3 sequence: CSARPGDRFGGDTEAFF. CDR3 nucleotide sequence: TGCAGTGCTAGGCCAGGGGATCGTTTTGGCGGCGACACTGAAGCTTTCTTT.

There are a few counts of this clonotype. The chain couples TRBV10-3 to TRBJ2-7; D uncertain. Germline V gene sequence: CDR1 ENHRY, CDR2 SYGVKD. The CDR3 has 17 amino acids. V was trimmed by 4 bases and J by 0 bases, leaving 19 bases between them. The chain's CDR3 is CAISATLVGQSSYEQYF. The CDR3 region has the DNA TGTGCCATCAGTGCAACCTTGGTCGGGCAAAGCTCCTACGAGCAGTACTTC.

About this clonotype: It is likely a read error, because the conserved phenylalanine at the end of the CDR3 is missing. The rearrangement links TRBV19 to TRBJ1-1, with 8 nucleotides matching TRBD1. The CDR3 is 14 residues long. V lost 2 bases and J lost 4; bases outside the gene matches: 3. Germline V CDR1 and CDR2: LNHDA, SQIVND (reference sequence). CDR3 loop: CASSISTGGTEAFI. Here the CDR3 DNA reads TGTGCCAGTAGTATAAGTACAGGGGGCACTGAAGCTTTCATT.

The sample holds a few counts of this clonotype. The V gene is TRBV7-6, the J gene TRBJ1-1; TRBD1 aligns across 8 bases. With 4 bases clipped from V and 5 bases from J, the junction kept 15 bases outside the gene matches. This CDR3 spans 17 amino acids. Germline V gene lookup returns CDR1 SGHVS and CDR2 FNYEAQ. The CDR3 here is CASSSARTGRRKTEAFF. DNA of the CDR3: TGTGCCAGCAGCTCGGCCCGGACAGGGAGGCGAAAAACTGAAGCTTTCTTT.

There are a few counts of this clonotype. V gene TRBV29-1 combines with J gene TRBJ2-1; 9 bases are a match to TRBD1. The CDR3 spans 16 residues. Per germline, CDR1 SQVTM and CDR2 ANQGSEA. The V gene end was trimmed by 6 bases and the J gene end by 2 bases; junction bases not matched to a gene: 11. CDR3 sequence reads: CSVPYPGQGTYNEQFF. DNA for the CDR3: TGCAGCGTCCCCTACCCGGGACAGGGTACCTACAATGAGCAGTTCTTC.

The V and J genes are TRBV6-1 and TRBJ2-2; no clear D. Deletions cut 4 bases from V and 4 bases from J, with 13 bases between. The germline CDR1 and CDR2 sequences are MNHNS and SASEGT. The CDR3 consists of 15 residues. CDR3 sequence reads: CASSANSHPTGELFF. In DNA, the CDR3 is TGTGCCAGCAGTGCAAACAGCCACCCCACCGGGGAGCTGTTTTTT.

The J gene is TRBJ2-7, the V gene TRBV9; D possibly matches TRBD1 or TRBD2 (5 bases each). Germline loops: CDR1 SGDLS, CDR2 YYNGEE. V was clipped by 3 bases and J by 3 bases, with 13 bases between them. The CDR3 is 14 residues long. This CDR3 reads CASSAPGRNYEQYF. The CDR3 DNA follows: TGTGCCAGCAGCGCACCGGGACGGAACTACGAGCAGTACTTC.

The gene calls are TRBV4-2 and TRBJ2-5; TRBD2 matches 9 bases. V lost 0 bases to trimming and J lost 4 bases; unmatched junction nucleotides: 6. This CDR3 is 16 amino acids long. Germline CDR1 reads LGHNA; CDR2 reads YNFKEQ. The CDR3 DNA reads TGTGCCAGCAGCCAAGAGGCTAGCGGGGAGGGAGAGACCCAGTACTTC. Encoded protein: CASSQEASGEGETQYF.

V gene TRBV7-2 combines with J gene TRBJ2-2; the D gene could be TRBD1 or TRBD2 (5 bases each). This CDR3 has 15 amino acids. Trimming pared 5 bases from V and 0 bases from J, leaving 10 bases between. Germline V gene data show CDR1 as SGHTA and CDR2 as FQGNSA. The CDR3: CASSTGTTNTGELFF. CDR3 coding DNA: TGTGCCAGCAGCACCGGGACGACGAACACCGGGGAGCTGTTTTTT.

This clonotype turned up a few times. The V call is TRBV5-5, the J call TRBJ1-1; 10 nucleotides match TRBD1. This CDR3 comprises 14 residues. Germline values: CDR1 SGHKS, CDR2 YYEKEE (reference sequence). V trimming: 5 bases; J trimming: 4 bases; junction bases outside the gene matches: 5. CDR3: CASRGGTGATEAFF. The DNA for the CDR3 is TGTGCCAGCAGGGGAGGGACAGGGGCCACTGAAGCTTTCTTT.

The V and J genes are TRBV4-1 and TRBJ2-3; 10 positions match TRBD1. From germline, CDR1 is MGHRA and CDR2 YSYEKL. The CDR3 covers 16 residues. Trimming took 3 bases from V and 4 from J; bases not matched to a gene: 7. CDR3 coding DNA: TGCGCCAGCAGCCAGCAGACAGGGGGCCTCGCAGATACGCAGTATTTT. Protein sequence: CASSQQTGGLADTQYF.

This clonotype occurred a few times. The chain uses TRBV6-2 or TRBV6-3 and TRBJ1-1; TRBD1 is a possible D gene (5 bases). Deletions cut 8 bases from V and 5 bases from J, with 21 bases between. This CDR3 contains 15 residues. The germline V gene has CDR1 MNHEY and CDR2 SVGEGT. DNA of the CDR3: TGTGCCAGCCTCCGGGACGGCCGAACGAGGACTGAAGCTTTCTTT. It is translated as CASLRDGRTRTEAFF.